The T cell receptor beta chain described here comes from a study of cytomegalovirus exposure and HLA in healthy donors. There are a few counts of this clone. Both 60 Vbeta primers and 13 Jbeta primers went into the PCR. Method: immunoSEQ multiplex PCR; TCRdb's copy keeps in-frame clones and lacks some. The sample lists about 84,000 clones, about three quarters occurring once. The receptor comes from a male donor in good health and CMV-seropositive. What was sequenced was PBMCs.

CDR3 amino acids: CASSQDPGNTGELFF. The CDR3 nucleotides read TGTGCCAGCAGCCAAGATCCCGGGAACACCGGGGAGCTGTTTTTT. The J gene is TRBJ2-2, the V gene TRBV4-2; D ambiguous. Per the germline V gene, CDR1 is LGHNA and CDR2 is YNFKEQ. The CDR3 sequence is 15 residues long. V lost 0 bases, J lost 1 base, and 6 bases lay in between.